The 14 T cell receptor beta chains listed next were all sequenced from one sample in a study of OX40 agonist ivuxolimab in advanced cancers. The table came from immunoSEQ multiplex PCR; TCRdb's copy has only in-frame clones and leaves some out. The repertoire holds around 45,000 clones, over 70% seen once, with less than 11% in the top ten. Sequenced material: CD4+ or CD8+ T cells sorted from blood, taken in a trial of the OX40 agonist ivuxolimab. The receptors stem from an adult with an advanced solid tumor such as melanoma, head and neck, liver or kidney cancer.

The J gene is TRBJ2-1, the V gene TRBV28, with TRBD2 matching 8 bases. Germline trimming cut 5 bases from V and 8 bases from J; bases unmatched to any gene: 11. CDR3 length: 15 amino acids. Germline assignment: CDR1 MDHEN and CDR2 SYDVKM. CDR3: CASSPFTGGLHEQFF. The CDR3 nucleotides read TGTGCCAGCAGTCCCTTTACGGGAGGGCTCCATGAGCAGTTCTTC.

This clone was counted once. The chain is built from TRBV19 and TRBJ1-2; D possibly corresponds to TRBD1 (6 bases). The germline gives CDR1 LNHDA, CDR2 SQIVND (reference sequence). The CDR3 runs 14 residues. The germline V and J ends were trimmed by 5 bases and 8 bases, with 18 bases remaining between them. CDR3 DNA: TGTGCCAGTAGTCCAGTGGGGGGGGCCGGCGGCTACACCTTC. Amino acids: CASSPVGGAGGYTF.

The rearrangement joins TRBV6-6 to TRBJ2-3; the match to TRBD2 covers 7 bases. This CDR3 has 15 amino acids. The germline V gene has CDR1 MNHNY and CDR2 SVGAGI (reference sequence). V gave up 7 bases and J gave up 0 bases; unmatched junction bases: 7. The CDR3 coding sequence is TGTGCCAGCAATAACCCAGCGGGAAGCACAGATACGCAGTATTTT. Amino acid sequence: CASNNPAGSTDTQYF.

The chain has TRBV27 and TRBJ1-1, with D possibly TRBD1 on 6 matching bases. CDR3 length: 16 residues. Germline V gene lookup returns CDR1 MNHEY and CDR2 SMNVEV (reference sequence). V was shortened by 3 bases and J by 5 bases, with 19 bases between the two germline ends. CDR3 sequence: CASSFEQGVKGTEAFF. DNA of the CDR3: TGTGCCAGCAGTTTCGAACAGGGAGTCAAGGGGACTGAAGCTTTCTTT.

The chain joins TRBV2 to TRBJ2-3; no clear D gene. V was clipped by 4 bases and J by 5 bases, with 10 bases between them. Germline V gene sequence: CDR1 SNHLY, CDR2 FYNNEI. CDR3 size: 13 residues. CDR3 in DNA: TGTGCCAGCAGTGGAAGGGCCATAGATACGCAGTATTTT. Amino acid sequence: CASSGRAIDTQYF.

The V and J genes are TRBV19 and TRBJ2-2; possibly TRBD2 for D (6 bases). This CDR3 contains 14 residues. Per the germline V gene, CDR1 is LNHDA and CDR2 is SQIVND (reference sequence). V was trimmed by 7 bases and J by 2 bases, leaving 11 bases between them. The CDR3, as DNA: TGTGCCAGTAATAACGGGAGAAACACCGGGGAGCTGTTTTTT. This encodes CASNNGRNTGELFF. The whole variable domain, filled in from reference TRBV19 and TRBJ2-2, reads DGGITQSPKYLFRKEGQNVTLSCEQNLNHDAMYWYRQDPGQGLRLIYYSQIVNDFQKGDIAEGYSVSREKKESFPLTVTSAQKNPTAFYLCASNNGRNTGELFFGEGSRLTVL.

The rearrangement links TRBV6-5 to TRBJ1-1, with D tentatively TRBD1 (5 bases). Germline lookup yields CDR1 MNHEY and CDR2 SVGAGI. CDR3 length: 15 residues. Trimming took 2 bases from V and 1 from J, leaving 11 bases between them. This CDR3 reads CASSYSWTQNTEAFF. For the CDR3, the DNA is TGTGCCAGCAGTTACAGTTGGACACAGAACACTGAAGCTTTCTTT.

The chain joins TRBV12-5 to TRBJ2-3; the D gene is possibly TRBD2 (6 bases). V lost 6 bases, J lost 5 bases, and 6 bases lay in between. Germline loops: CDR1 LGHNT, CDR2 FRNRAP. There are 11 residues in the CDR3. The CDR3 loop is CASGAGDTQYF. CDR3 nucleotides: TGTGCTAGTGGAGCGGGAGATACGCAGTATTTT.

This clone appeared a few times. An end of the junction does not agree with germline; a read error may underlie this. This rearrangement joins TRBV28 to TRBJ2-7, with D maybe TRBD1 (6 bases). Per the germline V gene, CDR1 is MDHEN and CDR2 is SYDVKM. The CDR3 is 10 residues long. CDR3 nucleotide sequence: TGTGCCAGCAGTTCCAGGGACACGGCCTTC. It codes for CASSSRDTAF.

J is TRBJ2-7 and V is TRBV6-4, with D hard to call. CDR1 and CDR2 (germline): MRHNA, SNTAGT. The length of the CDR3 is 14 residues. V was cut by 8 bases and J by 3 bases, with 17 bases left in between. CDR3 sequence (DNA): TGTGCCAGCCCAAATTCCCGGTTTGACTACGAGCAGTACTTC. Its translation: CASPNSRFDYEQYF.

The chain links TRBV28 to TRBJ1-1, with TRBD1 matching over 7 bases. Germline V gives CDR1 MDHEN, CDR2 SYDVKM. The CDR3 has 15 amino acids. V shed 5 bases, J shed 1 base, and the junction held 7 bases outside the gene matches. As DNA, the CDR3 is TGTGCCAGCAGTCCCTGGACAGGTCGGAACACTGAAGCTTTCTTT. It encodes CASSPWTGRNTEAFF.

The chain recombines TRBV7-9 with TRBJ1-1; D is unresolved. Germline CDR1 SEHNR, CDR2 FQNEAQ (reference sequence). Trimming removed 1 base from V and 1 base from J, with 4 bases in between. The CDR3 totals 13 residues. CDR3 sequence reads: CASSLGANTEAFF. The CDR3 DNA reads TGTGCCAGCAGCTTAGGCGCGAACACTGAAGCTTTCTTT.

This clone has more than one count but fewer than ten. The V gene is TRBV28, the J gene TRBJ1-2, with 7 bases that match TRBD1. Looked up from germline, CDR1 is MDHEN and CDR2 is SYDVKM. The junction had 6 bases not matched to a gene; V was cut back by 7 bases and J by 4 bases. The CDR3 loop spans 13 amino acids. CDR3 bases: TGTGCCAGCATCCCAGGGGGGGGCTATGGCTACACCTTC. It encodes CASIPGGGYGYTF.

The chain uses TRBV11-3 and TRBJ2-1, with 14 nucleotides matching TRBD2. In germline, CDR1 is SGHNT, CDR2 YENEEA. Trimming took 5 bases from V and 9 from J; bases not matched to a gene: 6. CDR3 length equals 15 residues. The CDR3 spells CASSLGLAGAGEQFF. CDR3 nucleotides: TGTGCCAGCAGCCTGGGACTAGCGGGAGCGGGTGAGCAGTTCTTC.